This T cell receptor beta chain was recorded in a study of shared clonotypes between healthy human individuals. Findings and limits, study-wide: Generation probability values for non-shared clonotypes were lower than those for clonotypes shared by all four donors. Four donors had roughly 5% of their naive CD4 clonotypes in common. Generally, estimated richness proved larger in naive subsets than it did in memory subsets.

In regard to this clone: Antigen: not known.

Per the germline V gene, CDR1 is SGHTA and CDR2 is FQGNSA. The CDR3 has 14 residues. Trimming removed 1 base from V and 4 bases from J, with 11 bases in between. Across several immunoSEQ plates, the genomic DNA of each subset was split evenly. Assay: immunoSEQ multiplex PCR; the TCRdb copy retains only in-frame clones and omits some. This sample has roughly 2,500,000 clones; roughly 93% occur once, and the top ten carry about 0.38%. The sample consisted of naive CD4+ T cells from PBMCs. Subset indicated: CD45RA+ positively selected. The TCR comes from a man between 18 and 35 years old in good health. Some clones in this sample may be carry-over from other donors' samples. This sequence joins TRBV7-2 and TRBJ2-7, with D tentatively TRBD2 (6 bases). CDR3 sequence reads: CASSLVGGDYEQYF. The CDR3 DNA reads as TGTGCCAGCAGCTTAGTGGGGGGTGATTACGAGCAGTACTTC.